The rows below give T cell receptor beta chains drawn from one sample of a study of blood T cell repertoires in COVID-19. Method: immunoSEQ multiplex PCR; TCRdb's copy keeps in-frame clones and lacks some. The table includes around 40,000 clones, roughly 90% detected once. What was sequenced was peripheral blood. The receptors shown here come from a man aged 55 to 70 with active COVID-19. The CDR3 runs from the conserved cysteine through the conserved F or W. D genes are given only for firm matches.

CASSFPGSYYNEQFF TGTGCCAGCAGCTTCCCGGGAAGTTACTACAATGAGCAGTTCTTC NA TRBJ2-1 TRBV7-8